Listed below are T cell receptor beta chains from one sample, sequenced in a study of post-analysis software for immune sequencing data. TCRdb re-analysed the PCR reads in MiXCR, keeping a single row per CDR3 protein. The table has around 440,000 distinct CDR3 sequences, approximately 45% seen once. Source material: blood. The receptor source for this set is a girl between 5 and 17 years old with multiple sclerosis. Both conserved end residues are part of each CDR3. The D gene is left open where the match is weak. Part of the rows lack a size; the others show once, few, many or a class for expanded clones.

>NA|NA|TRBV14|TRBJ2-7
CASSQVVEQYF
TGTGCCAGCAGCCAAGTAGTCGAGCAGTACTTC
>NA|NA|TRBV12-3/TRBV12-4|TRBJ2-1
CASNNRPGSSYNGQFF
TGTGCCAGCAACAACCGTCCCGGGAGCTCCTACAATGGGCAGTTCTTC
>NA|NA|TRBV18|TRBJ2-7
CASSPEAGAAYEQYF
TGTGCCAGCTCACCGGAAGCTGGGGCGGCTTACGAGCAGTACTTC
>TRBD1|NA|TRBV28|TRBJ1-6
CASSLEGATNSPLHF
TGTGCCAGCAGTTTGGAGGGGGCGACAAATTCACCCCTCCACTTT
>NA|NA|TRBV11-2|TRBJ2-3
CASSLDIRPLDTQYF
TGTGCCAGCAGCTTAGATATCAGGCCCTTGGATACGCAGTATTTT
>TRBD2|NA|TRBV29-1|TRBJ2-3
CSVDQRESTDTQYF
TGCAGCGTTGATCAGCGGGAGAGCACAGATACGCAGTATTTT
>NA|many|TRBV7-9|TRBJ1-4
CASSFPNEKLFF
TGTGCCAGCAGCTTTCCTAATGAAAAACTGTTTTTT
>TRBD2|few|TRBV20-1|TRBJ2-5
CSANKLAGAEEQYF
TGCAGTGCTAATAAACTAGCGGGAGCTGAAGAGCAGTACTTC
>TRBD2|NA|TRBV29-1|TRBJ2-5
CSVEDLGLAGRQETQYF
TGCAGCGTTGAAGACTTGGGACTAGCGGGACGCCAAGAGACCCAGTACTTC
>NA|NA|TRBV5-1|TRBJ2-7
CASRMDRTYEQYF
TGCGCCAGCAGGATGGACAGAACCTACGAGCAGTACTTC
>NA|few|TRBV6-2/TRBV6-3|TRBJ2-1
CASSYSGRNEQFF
TGTGCCAGCAGTTACTCGGGTCGCAATGAGCAGTTCTTC
>TRBD1|NA|TRBV7-2|TRBJ2-4
CASSPRQGAREQYF
TGTGCCAGCAGCCCTCGACAGGGGGCGAGGGAGCAGTACTTC
>TRBD2|NA|TRBV14|TRBJ2-5
CASSSSPRGGEGWKTQYF
TGTGCCAGCAGCTCATCACCCCGGGGGGGAGAAGGTTGGAAGACCCAGTACTTC
>NA|NA|TRBV29-1|TRBJ2-7
CNVAVQYEQYF
TGCAACGTTGCGGTACAGTACGAGCAGTACTTC
>NA|few|TRBV4-3|TRBJ1-2
CASSQDQTGLYGYTF
TGCGCCAGCAGCCAAGATCAAACGGGGCTATATGGCTACACCTTC
>NA|few|TRBV7-2|TRBJ2-5
CASSFYGAQETQYF
TGTGCCAGCAGCTTTTATGGGGCACAAGAGACCCAGTACTTC